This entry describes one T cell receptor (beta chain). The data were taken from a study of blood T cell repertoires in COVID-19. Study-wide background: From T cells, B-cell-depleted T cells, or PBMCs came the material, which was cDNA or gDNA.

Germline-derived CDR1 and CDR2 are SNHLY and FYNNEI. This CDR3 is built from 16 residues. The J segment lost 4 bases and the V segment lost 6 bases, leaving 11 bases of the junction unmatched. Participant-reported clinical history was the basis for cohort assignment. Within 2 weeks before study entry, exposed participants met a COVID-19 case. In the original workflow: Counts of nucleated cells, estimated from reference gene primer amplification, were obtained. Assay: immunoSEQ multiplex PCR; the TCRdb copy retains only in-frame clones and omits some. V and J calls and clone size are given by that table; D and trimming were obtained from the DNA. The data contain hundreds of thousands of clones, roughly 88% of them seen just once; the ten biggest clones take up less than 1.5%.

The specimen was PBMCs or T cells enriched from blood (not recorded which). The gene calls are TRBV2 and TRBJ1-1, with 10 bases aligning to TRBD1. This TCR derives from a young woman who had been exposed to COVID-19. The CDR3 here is CASRRTGGSGGTEAFF. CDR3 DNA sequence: TGTGCCAGCAGACGGACAGGGGGATCGGGGGGCACTGAAGCTTTCTTT.